This T cell receptor (beta chain) was recorded in a study of T cell changes during pregnancy in multiple sclerosis. Clones were sequenced by immunoSEQ multiplex PCR, and TCRdb holds only the in-frame ones, with some missing. This sample has some 93,000 clones, with 91% found just once. The junction had 6 bases not matched to a gene; V was cut back by 2 bases and J by 4 bases. Per germline, CDR1 SGHRS and CDR2 YFSETQ. The CDR3 contains 16 residues. V gene TRBV5-1 combines with J gene TRBJ2-2; 9 bases align to TRBD1. The receptor was derived from a female donor in good health, enrolled as a control in a pregnancy study. The starting material was peripheral blood, obtained after pregnancy. CDR3 in DNA: TGCGCCAGCAGCTTACAGGGGGCGGTTGGCACCGGGGAGCTGTTTTTT. It encodes CASSLQGAVGTGELFF. Based on the CDR3 plus reference TRBV5-1 and TRBJ2-2, the full variable domain is KAGVTQTPRYLIKTRGQQVTLSCSPISGHRSVSWYQQTPGQGLQFLFEYFSETQRNKGNFPGRFSGRQFSNSRSEMNVSTLELGDSALYLCASSLQGAVGTGELFFGEGSRLTVL.